What follows are 14 T cell receptor beta chains derived from one specimen sequenced in a study of cytomegalovirus exposure and HLA in healthy donors. The PCR employed 60 Vbeta primers together with 13 Jbeta primers. The repertoire was sequenced with immunoSEQ multiplex PCR; TCRdb's copy has only in-frame clones and lacks some. The sample contains 120,000 or so clones, about three quarters of which appear only once. Sequenced input: PBMCs. The origin of the receptors is a woman younger than 45 in good health and CMV-seronegative.

The V and J genes are TRBV4-3 and TRBJ2-7; 7 bases agree with TRBD2. The CDR3 covers 17 residues. Losses at the gene ends were 2 bases for V and 5 bases for J; bases not matched to a gene: 15. The germline CDR1 and CDR2 sequences are LGHNA and YSLEER. The CDR3 DNA sequence: TGCGCCAGCAGCCAAACCTTAGCGGGCGAGGGGCTTAACGAGCAGTACTTC. This translates into CASSQTLAGEGLNEQYF.

The chain is built from TRBV30 and TRBJ2-7; TRBD1 matches 7 bases. The CDR3 runs 14 residues. Trimming cost V 3 bases and J 6 bases; bases outside gene matches: 11. Germline CDR1 GTSNPN, CDR2 SVGIG (reference sequence). CDR3 bases: TGTGCCTGGAGGCGGTGGCAGGGGGATGGCGAGCAGTACTTC. Translated, it gives CAWRRWQGDGEQYF.

V usage is TRBV6-5 and J usage is TRBJ2-7; 10 bases align to TRBD1. CDR1 is MNHEY and CDR2 is SVGAGI in the germline V gene. Unmatched junction bases numbered 3, after V lost 5 bases and J lost 2 bases. The CDR3 is 14 amino acids. The CDR3 reads CASSDDRGPYEQYF. CDR3 coding DNA: TGTGCCAGCAGTGACGACAGGGGGCCCTACGAGCAGTACTTC.

CDR3 region: CASSLRRATNEKLFF. In DNA, the CDR3 is TGTGCCAGCAGTCTCCGGAGGGCAACTAATGAAAAACTGTTTTTT. The genes are TRBV6-1 and TRBJ1-4, with no clear D. Germline V gene sequence: CDR1 MNHNS, CDR2 SASEGT. V lost 5 bases and J lost 0, with 10 bases in between. The CDR3 covers 15 residues.

V and J are TRBV4-2 and TRBJ2-7; tentative D call: TRBD1 (5 bases). The CDR3 runs 17 residues. V lost 3 bases to trimming and J lost 4 bases, with 22 bases between them. CDR1 and CDR2 (germline): LGHNA, YNFKEQ. For the CDR3, the DNA is TGTGCCAGCAGCCACCCACACAGGCGACCGGGCAGGTACGAGCAGTACTTC. This encodes CASSHPHRRPGRYEQYF.

The chain combines TRBV29-1 with TRBJ2-5, with 8 bases matching TRBD1. The V and J ends lost 6 bases and 0 bases, in that order; junction bases with no gene match: 9. This CDR3 contains 15 residues. Germline V CDR1 and CDR2: SQVTM, ANQGSEA. The CDR3 loop reads CSVSGGAGDQETQYF. In nucleotides, the CDR3 is TGCAGCGTGTCAGGGGGCGCAGGGGACCAAGAGACCCAGTACTTC.

This chain joins TRBV19 and TRBJ1-5; D is undetermined. Germline CDR1 LNHDA, CDR2 SQIVND (reference sequence). This CDR3 is 16 amino acids long. V lost 6 bases to trimming and J lost 4 bases, with 19 bases between them. The CDR3 loop is CASRDGPNSKNQPQHF. For the CDR3, the DNA is TGTGCCAGTAGAGACGGCCCAAACAGTAAGAATCAGCCCCAGCATTTT.

This clone was seen a few times. The V gene is TRBV7-2, the J gene TRBJ2-7, with 8 nucleotides matching TRBD2. The trim removed 5 bases at V and 6 bases at J, leaving 6 bases unmatched. CDR3 length equals 13 residues. Germline CDR1 is SGHTA and CDR2 is FQGNSA. The CDR3 DNA follows: TGTGCCAGCAGCCAATGGACTAGCTCCGAGCAGTACTTC. Translated: CASSQWTSSEQYF.

Note on this clone: The junction departs from germline at one end; a sequencing error may be responsible. The rearrangement links TRBV12-5 to TRBJ2-1, with no clear D. Germline assignment: CDR1 LGHNT and CDR2 FRNRAP. The CDR3 has 11 residues. CDR3 DNA sequence: TGTGCTAGTGCCAACCACAAGGAGCAGTTCTTC. Encoded protein: CASANHKEQFF.

The chain carries TRBV5-6 and TRBJ1-1; D gene ambiguous. This CDR3 comprises 17 residues. V lost 1 base, J lost 0 bases, and 16 bases lay in between. Germline assignment: CDR1 SGHDT and CDR2 YYEEEE. The CDR3 nucleotides read TGTGCCAGCAGCTTGAGCCCGCACCTTCTCATGAACACTGAAGCTTTCTTT. The encoded protein is CASSLSPHLLMNTEAFF.

This clone was counted only a few times. The chain joins TRBV2 to TRBJ1-4; 8 bases map to TRBD1. V trimming: 8 bases; J trimming: 7 bases; junction bases outside the gene matches: 9. The CDR3 is made up of 14 amino acids. Germline CDR1 is SNHLY and CDR2 is FYNNEI. DNA for the CDR3: TGTGCCAGCTTAACAGGGGGTTTGGGTGAAAAACTGTTTTTT. This translates into CASLTGGLGEKLFF.

This sequence joins TRBV7-8 and TRBJ2-7; 10 nucleotides line up with TRBD1. Germline-derived CDR1 and CDR2 are SGHVS and FQNEAQ. The CDR3 runs 17 residues. The V segment lost 5 bases and the J segment 5 bases; nucleotides outside the gene matches: 15. For the CDR3, the DNA is TGTGCCAGCAGCCCGAGCCCGATGGGACAGGGGTACAACGAGCAGTACTTC. Protein product: CASSPSPMGQGYNEQYF. The entire variable domain, with the rest obtained from reference TRBV7-8 and TRBJ2-7, is as follows: GAGVSQSPRYKVAKRGQDVALRCDPISGHVSLFWYQQALGQGPEFLTYFQNEAQLDKSGLPSDRFFAERPEGSVSTLKIQRTQQEDSAVYLCASSPSPMGQGYNEQYFGPGTRLTVT.

This chain joins TRBV4-3 and TRBJ2-5; TRBD2 aligns across 7 bases. Germline trimming cut 0 bases from V and 9 bases from J; bases unmatched to any gene: 10. CDR3 length: 15 residues. Germline CDR1 LGHNA, CDR2 YSLEER. The CDR3 here is CASSQESRGYGAQYF. The CDR3 DNA reads TGCGCCAGCAGCCAAGAATCGCGGGGGTACGGGGCCCAGTACTTC.

This clone occurred a few times. The CDR3 DNA follows: TGTGCCAGCTCACTCGCCGGGACAGCCTCCTACGAGCAGTACTTC. Its protein product is CASSLAGTASYEQYF. The chain recombines TRBV18 with TRBJ2-7; TRBD1 agrees at 7 bases. The CDR3 has 15 amino acids. Germline values: CDR1 KGHSH, CDR2 LQKENI. V trimming: 4 bases; J trimming: 0 bases; junction bases outside the gene matches: 6.